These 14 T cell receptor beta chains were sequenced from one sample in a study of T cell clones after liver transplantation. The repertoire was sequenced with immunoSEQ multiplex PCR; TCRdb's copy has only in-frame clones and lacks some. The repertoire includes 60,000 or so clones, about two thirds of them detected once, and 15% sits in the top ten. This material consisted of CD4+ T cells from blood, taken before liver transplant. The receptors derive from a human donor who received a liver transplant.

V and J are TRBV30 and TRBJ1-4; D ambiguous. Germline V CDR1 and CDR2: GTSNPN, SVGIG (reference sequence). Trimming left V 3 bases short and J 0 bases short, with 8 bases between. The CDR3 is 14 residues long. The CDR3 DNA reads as TGTGCCTGGAGCCGGAGCCCAACTAATGAAAAACTGTTTTTT. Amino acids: CAWSRSPTNEKLFF.

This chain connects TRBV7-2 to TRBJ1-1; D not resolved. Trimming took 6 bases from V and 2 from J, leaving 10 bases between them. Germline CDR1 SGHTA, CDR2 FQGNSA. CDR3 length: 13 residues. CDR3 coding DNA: TGTGCCAGCAGACAAACAGTTAACACTGAAGCTTTCTTT. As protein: CASRQTVNTEAFF.

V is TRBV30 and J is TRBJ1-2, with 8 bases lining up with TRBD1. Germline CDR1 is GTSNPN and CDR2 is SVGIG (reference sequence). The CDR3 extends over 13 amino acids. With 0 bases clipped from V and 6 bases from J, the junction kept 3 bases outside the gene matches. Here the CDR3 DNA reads TGTGCCTGGAGTGTGGAGGACAGGGATGGCTACACCTTC. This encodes CAWSVEDRDGYTF.

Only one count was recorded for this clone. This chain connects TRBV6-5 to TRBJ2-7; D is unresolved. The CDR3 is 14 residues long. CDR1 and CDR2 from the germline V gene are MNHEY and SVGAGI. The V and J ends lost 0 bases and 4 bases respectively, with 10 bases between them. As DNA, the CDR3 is TGTGCCAGCAGTTACTCGAGGCCAGTTTACGAGCAGTACTTC. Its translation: CASSYSRPVYEQYF.

The DNA for the CDR3 is TGTGCCAGCAGCTTGGACGGGGGACCCTACAATGAGCAGTTCTTC. This sequence encodes CASSLDGGPYNEQFF. This chain links TRBV7-8 with TRBJ2-1; maybe TRBD2 (6 bases). The CDR3 sequence is 15 residues long. The V gene lost 3 bases and the J gene lost 2 bases, with 11 bases spanning the gap. CDR1 is SGHVS and CDR2 is FQNEAQ in the germline V gene. The entire variable domain, with the rest obtained from reference TRBV7-8 and TRBJ2-1, is as follows: GAGVSQSPRYKVAKRGQDVALRCDPISGHVSLFWYQQALGQGPEFLTYFQNEAQLDKSGLPSDRFFAERPEGSVSTLKIQRTQQEDSAVYLCASSLDGGPYNEQFFGPGTRLTVL.

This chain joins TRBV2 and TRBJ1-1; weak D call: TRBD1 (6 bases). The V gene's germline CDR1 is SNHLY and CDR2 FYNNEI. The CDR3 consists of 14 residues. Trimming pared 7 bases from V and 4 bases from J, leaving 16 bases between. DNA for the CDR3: TGTGCCAGCACCTCTCAGGGGCGGAGCACTGAAGCTTTCTTT. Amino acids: CASTSQGRSTEAFF.

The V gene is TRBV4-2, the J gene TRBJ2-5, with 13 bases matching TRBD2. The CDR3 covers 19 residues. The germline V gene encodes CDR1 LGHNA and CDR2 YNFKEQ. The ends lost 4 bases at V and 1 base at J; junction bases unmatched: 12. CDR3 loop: CASSRDGTSGADLQETQYF. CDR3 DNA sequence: TGTGCCAGCAGCCGAGATGGGACTAGCGGGGCTGATCTCCAAGAGACCCAGTACTTC.

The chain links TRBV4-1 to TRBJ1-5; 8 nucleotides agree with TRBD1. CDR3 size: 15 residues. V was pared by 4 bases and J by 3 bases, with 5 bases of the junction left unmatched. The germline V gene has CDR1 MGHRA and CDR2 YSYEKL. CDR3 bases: TGCGCCAGCAGCCGACCGGACAGGGACAATCAGCCCCAGCATTTT. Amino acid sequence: CASSRPDRDNQPQHF.

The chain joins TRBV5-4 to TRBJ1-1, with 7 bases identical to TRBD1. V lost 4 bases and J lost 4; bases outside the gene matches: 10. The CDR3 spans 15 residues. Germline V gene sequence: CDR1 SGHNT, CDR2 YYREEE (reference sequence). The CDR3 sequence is CASSVTGTQTTEAFF. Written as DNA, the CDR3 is TGTGCCAGCAGCGTGACAGGGACTCAAACCACTGAAGCTTTCTTT.

This CDR3 is CASSLDRPAGQYF. The CDR3 nucleotides are TGCGCCAGCAGCTTGGACAGGCCTGCAGGACAGTACTTC. The chain uses TRBV5-1 and TRBJ2-4, with TRBD1 as a possible D gene (5 bases). The length of the CDR3 is 13 residues. Germline V CDR1 and CDR2: SGHRS, YFSETQ. V lost 0 bases, J lost 13 bases, and 14 bases lay in between.

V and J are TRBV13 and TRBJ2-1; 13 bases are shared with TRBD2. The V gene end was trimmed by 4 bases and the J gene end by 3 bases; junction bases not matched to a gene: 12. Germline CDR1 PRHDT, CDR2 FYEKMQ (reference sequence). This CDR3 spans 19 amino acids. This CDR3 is CASSSRTSGGHQFYNEQFF. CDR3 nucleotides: TGTGCCAGCAGCTCCCGGACTAGCGGGGGCCACCAATTCTACAATGAGCAGTTCTTC.

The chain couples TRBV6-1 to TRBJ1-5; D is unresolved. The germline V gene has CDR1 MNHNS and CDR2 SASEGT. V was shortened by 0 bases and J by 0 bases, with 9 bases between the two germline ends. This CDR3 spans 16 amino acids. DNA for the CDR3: TGTGCCAGCAGTGAAGCTTACAGCTATAGCAATCAGCCCCAGCATTTT. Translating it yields CASSEAYSYSNQPQHF.

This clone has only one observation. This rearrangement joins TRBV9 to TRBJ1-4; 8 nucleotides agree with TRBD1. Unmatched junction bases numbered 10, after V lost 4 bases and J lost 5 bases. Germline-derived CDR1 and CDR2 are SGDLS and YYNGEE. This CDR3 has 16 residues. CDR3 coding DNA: TGTGCCAGCAGCCTCCACTCCGGGACAGGAAATGAAAAACTGTTTTTT. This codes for CASSLHSGTGNEKLFF.

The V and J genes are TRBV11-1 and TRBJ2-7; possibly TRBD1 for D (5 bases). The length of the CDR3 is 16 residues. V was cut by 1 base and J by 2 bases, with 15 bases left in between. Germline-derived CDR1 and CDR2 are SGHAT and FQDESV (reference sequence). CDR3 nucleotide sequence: TGTGCCAGCAGCTTAGAAGTAGGAGAAGGGGCCTACGAGCAGTACTTC. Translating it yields CASSLEVGEGAYEQYF. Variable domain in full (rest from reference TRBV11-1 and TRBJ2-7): EAEVAQSPRYKITEKSQAVAFWCDPISGHATLYWYRQILGQGPELLVQFQDESVVDDSQLPKDRFSAERLKGVDSTLKIQPAELGDSAMYLCASSLEVGEGAYEQYFGPGTRLTVT.